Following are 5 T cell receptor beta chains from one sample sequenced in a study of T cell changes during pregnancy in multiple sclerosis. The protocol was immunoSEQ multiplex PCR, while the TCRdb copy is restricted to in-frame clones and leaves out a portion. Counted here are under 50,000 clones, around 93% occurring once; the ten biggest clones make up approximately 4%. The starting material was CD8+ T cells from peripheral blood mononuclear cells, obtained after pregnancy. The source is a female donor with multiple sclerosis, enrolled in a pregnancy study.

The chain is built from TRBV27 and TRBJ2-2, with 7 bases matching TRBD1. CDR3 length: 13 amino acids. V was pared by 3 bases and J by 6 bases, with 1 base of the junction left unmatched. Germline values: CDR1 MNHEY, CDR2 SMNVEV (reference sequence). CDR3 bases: TGTGCCAGCAGTTTCGGACAGGCCGGGGAGCTGTTTTTT. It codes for CASSFGQAGELFF.

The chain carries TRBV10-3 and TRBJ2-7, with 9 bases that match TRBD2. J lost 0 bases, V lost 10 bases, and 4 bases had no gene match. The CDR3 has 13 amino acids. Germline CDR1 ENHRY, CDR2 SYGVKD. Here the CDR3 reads CATLAGASYEQYF. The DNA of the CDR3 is TGTGCCACCTTAGCGGGAGCCTCCTACGAGCAGTACTTC.

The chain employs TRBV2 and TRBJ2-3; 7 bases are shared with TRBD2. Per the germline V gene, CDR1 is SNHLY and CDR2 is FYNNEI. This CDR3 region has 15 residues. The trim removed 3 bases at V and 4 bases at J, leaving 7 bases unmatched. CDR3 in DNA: TGTGCCAGCAGTGACTCTCCGGGGGGTGCAGATACGCAGTATTTT. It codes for CASSDSPGGADTQYF.

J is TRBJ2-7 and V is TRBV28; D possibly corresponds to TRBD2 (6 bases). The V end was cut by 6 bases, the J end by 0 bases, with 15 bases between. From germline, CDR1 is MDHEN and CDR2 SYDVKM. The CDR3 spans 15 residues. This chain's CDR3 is CASRGAGGDSYEQYF. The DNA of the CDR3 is TGTGCCAGCAGGGGAGCCGGCGGGGACTCCTACGAGCAGTACTTC.

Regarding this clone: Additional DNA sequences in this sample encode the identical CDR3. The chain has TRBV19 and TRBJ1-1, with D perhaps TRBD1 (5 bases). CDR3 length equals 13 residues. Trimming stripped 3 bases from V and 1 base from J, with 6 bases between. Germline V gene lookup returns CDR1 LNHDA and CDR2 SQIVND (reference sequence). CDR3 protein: CASSIGGNTEAFF. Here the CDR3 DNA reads TGTGCCAGTAGTATCGGGGGGAACACTGAAGCTTTCTTT.